Following are 9 T cell receptor beta chains from one sample sequenced in a study of T cell responses to AZD1222 COVID-19 vaccine. The repertoire was sequenced with immunoSEQ multiplex PCR; TCRdb's copy has only in-frame clones and lacks some. The sample comprises about 89,000 clones, approximately 89% of which are singletons, and roughly 5% rests with the top ten. The source was peripheral blood, collected 28 days after the second AZD1222 dose. These receptors all come from an adult who received the AZD1222 COVID-19 vaccine.

The rearrangement uses TRBV5-5 and TRBJ2-5; no clear D. This CDR3 comprises 13 residues. CDR1 SGHKS and CDR2 YYEKEE come from the germline V gene (reference sequence). V was shortened by 4 bases and J by 5 bases, with 12 bases between the two germline ends. The CDR3 is CASSPPPEETQYF. The CDR3 DNA reads TGTGCCAGCAGCCCCCCCCCGGAGGAGACCCAGTACTTC.

This clone showed up just once. V gene TRBV2 combines with J gene TRBJ1-4; 8 nucleotides align to TRBD1. Germline trimming cut 6 bases from V and 2 bases from J; bases unmatched to any gene: 11. Germline CDR1 and CDR2: SNHLY and FYNNEI. The CDR3 is made up of 17 amino acids. CDR3 residues: CASRRSQGALTNEKLFF. As DNA, the CDR3 is TGTGCCAGCAGGAGGTCTCAGGGGGCGCTGACTAATGAAAAACTGTTTTTT.

This rearrangement joins TRBV6-5 to TRBJ2-7; D perhaps matches TRBD1 (5 bases). Germline values: CDR1 MNHEY, CDR2 SVGAGI. V was clipped by 7 bases and J by 0 bases, with 16 bases between them. The CDR3 runs 15 residues. This CDR3 reads CASTKGDFGSYEQYF. The DNA for the CDR3 is TGTGCCAGCACCAAAGGGGATTTCGGCTCCTACGAGCAGTACTTC.

The chain employs TRBV5-6 and TRBJ2-2; either TRBD1 or TRBD2 may supply D (5 bases each). The CDR3 has 15 amino acids. Germline V gene lookup returns CDR1 SGHDT and CDR2 YYEEEE. Trimming took 1 base from V and 5 from J, leaving 12 bases between them. CDR3 sequence reads: CASSLLNRRTGELFF. The DNA for the CDR3 is TGTGCCAGCAGCTTGCTAAACAGGAGGACCGGGGAGCTGTTTTTT.

By share of the sample, this clone is medium-sized (0.01 to 0.1%). The V call is TRBV2, the J call TRBJ2-3; 9 nucleotides align to TRBD2. The V gene's germline CDR1 is SNHLY and CDR2 FYNNEI. V lost 4 bases to trimming and J lost 2 bases; unmatched junction nucleotides: 10. The CDR3 loop spans 17 amino acids. The CDR3 DNA reads as TGTGCCAGCAGTGCCTTGAGTAGCGGGGGCCCCACAGATACGCAGTATTTT. Translating gives CASSALSSGGPTDTQYF.

The V and J genes are TRBV6-5 and TRBJ2-1, with 9 bases that match TRBD1. Germline CDR1 is MNHEY and CDR2 is SVGAGI. V was clipped by 4 bases and J by 6 bases; unmatched bases: 7. The CDR3 is 15 amino acids. Here the CDR3 reads CASSFQGTGTNEQFF. The CDR3 DNA follows: TGTGCCAGCAGTTTCCAAGGGACAGGGACCAATGAGCAGTTCTTC.

The J gene is TRBJ1-6, the V gene TRBV11-2; D is uncertain. Trimming left V 8 bases short and J 9 bases short, with 8 bases between. Germline V CDR1 and CDR2: SGHAT, FQNNGV. This CDR3 spans 11 amino acids. In DNA, the CDR3 is TGTGCCAGCGGGCTGGGTTCACCCCTCCACTTT. It specifies CASGLGSPLHF. The variable domain in full, with the rest retrieved from reference TRBV11-2 and TRBJ1-6, is EAGVAQSPRYKIIEKRQSVAFWCNPISGHATLYWYQQILGQGPKLLIQFQNNGVVDDSQLPKDRFSAERLKGVDSTLKIQPAKLEDSAVYLCASGLGSPLHFGNGTRLTVT.

This clone was seen repeatedly, ten times or more. The chain couples TRBV21-1 to TRBJ2-1; the D segment call TRBD1 is taken from the table without a DNA check. TRBV21-1 is annotated as a pseudogene. The CDR3 spans 14 residues. The CDR3: CASSKEQGCNEQFF. The CDR3 bases are TGTGCCAGCAGCAAAGAACAGGGTTGCAATGAGCAGTTCTTC.

The chain links TRBV3-1 (or the pseudogene TRBV3-2) to TRBJ1-1, with unresolved D. From germline, CDR1 is LGHDT and CDR2 YNNKEL (reference sequence). The CDR3 loop spans 13 amino acids. Trimming took off 4 bases at V and 0 bases at J, with 6 bases between the two ends. The CDR3 DNA follows: TGTGCCAGCAGCCCCTCTTTGAACACTGAAGCTTTCTTT. This sequence encodes CASSPSLNTEAFF.